This is a list of T cell receptor beta chains from one sample in a study of PD-L1 blockade in urothelial cancer. Sequencing used immunoSEQ multiplex PCR; TCRdb keeps in-frame clones, though not all of them. The sample carries 38,000 or so clones, around four fifths recorded once. This specimen consisted of PBMCs, obtained around atezolizumab (anti-PD-L1) treatment. These receptor sequences come from a man aged 60-69 years with urothelial cancer. CDR3s include the opening cysteine and the closing phenylalanine or tryptophan. A D gene is named only where the DNA matches it firmly. A clone size is listed for some rows: how often the clone was seen (once, few, many), or a class if it is expanded.

CDR3: CASSGTSGGNTQYF
DNA: TGTGCCAGCAGCGGGACTAGCGGGGGAAATACGCAGTATTTT
size: -
length: 14
J: TRBJ2-3
D: TRBD2
V: TRBV6-5

CDR3: CASSKLAGGLGEQFF
DNA: TGTGCCAGCAGTAAACTAGCGGGAGGGCTGGGTGAGCAGTTCTTC
size: -
length: 15
J: TRBJ2-1
D: TRBD2
V: TRBV6-5

CDR3: CATSRGGGATHTDTQYF
DNA: TGTGCCACCAGCAGAGGCGGGGGGGCCACCCACACAGATACGCAGTATTTT
size: -
length: 17
J: TRBJ2-3
D: TRBD2
V: TRBV15

CDR3: CASRMAGLSNTDTQYF
DNA: TGTGCCAGCAGGATGGCGGGACTATCCAACACAGATACGCAGTATTTT
size: -
length: 16
J: TRBJ2-3
D: TRBD2
V: TRBV5-6

CDR3: CASRSSHSKQFF
DNA: TGTGCCAGCAGGTCTAGTCACTCCAAGCAGTTCTTC
size: -
length: 12
J: TRBJ2-1
D: -
V: TRBV2

CDR3: CASSEIASGHEQYF
DNA: TGTGCCAGCAGTGAAATCGCTAGCGGACACGAGCAGTACTTC
size: -
length: 14
J: TRBJ2-7
D: TRBD2
V: TRBV2

CDR3: CAWGRQGGQPQHF
DNA: TGTGCCTGGGGGCGACAGGGTGGTCAGCCCCAGCATTTT
size: -
length: 13
J: TRBJ1-5
D: TRBD1
V: TRBV30

CDR3: CASSPETGADEQFF
DNA: TGTGCCAGCTCACCAGAAACAGGGGCGGACGAGCAGTTCTTC
size: few
length: 14
J: TRBJ2-1
D: TRBD1
V: TRBV18

CDR3: CASRRGGGTDTQYF
DNA: TGTGCCAGCCGCCGCGGGGGCGGCACAGATACGCAGTATTTT
size: -
length: 14
J: TRBJ2-3
D: -
V: TRBV6-1

CDR3: CASTGGSYEQYF
DNA: TGTGCCAGTACGGGAGGCTCCTACGAGCAGTACTTC
size: -
length: 12
J: TRBJ2-7
D: TRBD2
V: TRBV19

CDR3: CASSELGQGLLYGYTF
DNA: TGTGCCAGCAGTGAATTAGGGCAGGGACTCCTATATGGCTACACCTTC
size: -
length: 16
J: TRBJ1-2
D: -
V: TRBV6-1

CDR3: CASSLIGDSPSEAFF
DNA: TGCGCCAGCAGCTTAATCGGTGACAGCCCCTCTGAAGCTTTCTTT
size: -
length: 15
J: TRBJ1-1
D: -
V: TRBV5-1

CDR3: CASSDRAVLYGYTF
DNA: TGTGCCAGCAGTGACAGGGCGGTACTCTATGGCTACACCTTC
size: -
length: 14
J: TRBJ1-2
D: -
V: TRBV6-1

CDR3: CSAQTGGGYEQYF
DNA: TGCAGCGCTCAAACAGGGGGAGGGTACGAGCAGTACTTC
size: once
length: 13
J: TRBJ2-7
D: -
V: TRBV29-1

CDR3: CASSQGASGSTDTQYF
DNA: TGCGCCAGCAGCCAAGGGGCTAGCGGGAGCACAGATACGCAGTATTTT
size: -
length: 16
J: TRBJ2-3
D: TRBD2
V: TRBV5-4

CDR3: CASSDRRGAWYEQYF
DNA: TGTGCCAGCAGCGACCGTCGGGGGGCCTGGTACGAGCAGTACTTC
size: -
length: 15
J: TRBJ2-7
D: -
V: TRBV21-1

CDR3: CASGRGSMNTEAFF
DNA: TGTGCCAGCGGGAGGGGCAGCATGAACACTGAAGCTTTCTTT
size: -
length: 14
J: TRBJ1-1
D: -
V: TRBV11-2

CDR3: CATSPSRTANTGELFF
DNA: TGTGCCACATCACCTTCGAGGACTGCGAACACCGGGGAGCTGTTTTTT
size: -
length: 16
J: TRBJ2-2
D: -
V: TRBV19

CDR3: CASSEAGSEQFF
DNA: TGTGCCAGCAGTGAAGCAGGGAGTGAGCAGTTCTTC
size: -
length: 12
J: TRBJ2-1
D: -
V: TRBV6-1

CDR3: CASSGRAHTQETQYF
DNA: TGTGCCAGCAGTGGGAGGGCTCATACACAAGAGACCCAGTACTTC
size: -
length: 15
J: TRBJ2-5
D: TRBD2
V: TRBV28

CDR3: CASSRTSGTTDTQYF
DNA: TGTGCCAGCTCCAGGACTAGCGGGACCACAGATACGCAGTATTTT
size: -
length: 15
J: TRBJ2-3
D: TRBD2
V: TRBV25-1

CDR3: CAISPVGLANYGYTF
DNA: TGTGCCATCAGTCCGGTTGGTCTAGCTAACTATGGCTACACCTTC
size: once
length: 15
J: TRBJ1-2
D: -
V: TRBV10-3

CDR3: CASTSTGELFF
DNA: TGTGCCAGCACCAGCACCGGGGAGCTGTTTTTT
size: -
length: 11
J: TRBJ2-2
D: -
V: TRBV6-1

CDR3: CASSPLGHYEQYF
DNA: TGTGCCAGCTCACCACTGGGACACTACGAGCAGTACTTC
size: once
length: 13
J: TRBJ2-7
D: -
V: TRBV18

CDR3: CASSLGTGGTYEQYF
DNA: TGCGCCAGCAGCTTGGGGACAGGGGGGACCTACGAGCAGTACTTC
size: -
length: 15
J: TRBJ2-7
D: TRBD1
V: TRBV5-1

CDR3: CASSRGGREQYF
DNA: TGCGCCAGCAGTCGGGGTGGACGGGAGCAGTACTTC
size: few
length: 12
J: TRBJ2-7
D: -
V: TRBV10-1

CDR3: CASSFGPGANVLTF
DNA: TGTGCCAGCAGCTTTGGGCCTGGGGCCAACGTCCTGACTTTC
size: -
length: 14
J: TRBJ2-6
D: -
V: TRBV27